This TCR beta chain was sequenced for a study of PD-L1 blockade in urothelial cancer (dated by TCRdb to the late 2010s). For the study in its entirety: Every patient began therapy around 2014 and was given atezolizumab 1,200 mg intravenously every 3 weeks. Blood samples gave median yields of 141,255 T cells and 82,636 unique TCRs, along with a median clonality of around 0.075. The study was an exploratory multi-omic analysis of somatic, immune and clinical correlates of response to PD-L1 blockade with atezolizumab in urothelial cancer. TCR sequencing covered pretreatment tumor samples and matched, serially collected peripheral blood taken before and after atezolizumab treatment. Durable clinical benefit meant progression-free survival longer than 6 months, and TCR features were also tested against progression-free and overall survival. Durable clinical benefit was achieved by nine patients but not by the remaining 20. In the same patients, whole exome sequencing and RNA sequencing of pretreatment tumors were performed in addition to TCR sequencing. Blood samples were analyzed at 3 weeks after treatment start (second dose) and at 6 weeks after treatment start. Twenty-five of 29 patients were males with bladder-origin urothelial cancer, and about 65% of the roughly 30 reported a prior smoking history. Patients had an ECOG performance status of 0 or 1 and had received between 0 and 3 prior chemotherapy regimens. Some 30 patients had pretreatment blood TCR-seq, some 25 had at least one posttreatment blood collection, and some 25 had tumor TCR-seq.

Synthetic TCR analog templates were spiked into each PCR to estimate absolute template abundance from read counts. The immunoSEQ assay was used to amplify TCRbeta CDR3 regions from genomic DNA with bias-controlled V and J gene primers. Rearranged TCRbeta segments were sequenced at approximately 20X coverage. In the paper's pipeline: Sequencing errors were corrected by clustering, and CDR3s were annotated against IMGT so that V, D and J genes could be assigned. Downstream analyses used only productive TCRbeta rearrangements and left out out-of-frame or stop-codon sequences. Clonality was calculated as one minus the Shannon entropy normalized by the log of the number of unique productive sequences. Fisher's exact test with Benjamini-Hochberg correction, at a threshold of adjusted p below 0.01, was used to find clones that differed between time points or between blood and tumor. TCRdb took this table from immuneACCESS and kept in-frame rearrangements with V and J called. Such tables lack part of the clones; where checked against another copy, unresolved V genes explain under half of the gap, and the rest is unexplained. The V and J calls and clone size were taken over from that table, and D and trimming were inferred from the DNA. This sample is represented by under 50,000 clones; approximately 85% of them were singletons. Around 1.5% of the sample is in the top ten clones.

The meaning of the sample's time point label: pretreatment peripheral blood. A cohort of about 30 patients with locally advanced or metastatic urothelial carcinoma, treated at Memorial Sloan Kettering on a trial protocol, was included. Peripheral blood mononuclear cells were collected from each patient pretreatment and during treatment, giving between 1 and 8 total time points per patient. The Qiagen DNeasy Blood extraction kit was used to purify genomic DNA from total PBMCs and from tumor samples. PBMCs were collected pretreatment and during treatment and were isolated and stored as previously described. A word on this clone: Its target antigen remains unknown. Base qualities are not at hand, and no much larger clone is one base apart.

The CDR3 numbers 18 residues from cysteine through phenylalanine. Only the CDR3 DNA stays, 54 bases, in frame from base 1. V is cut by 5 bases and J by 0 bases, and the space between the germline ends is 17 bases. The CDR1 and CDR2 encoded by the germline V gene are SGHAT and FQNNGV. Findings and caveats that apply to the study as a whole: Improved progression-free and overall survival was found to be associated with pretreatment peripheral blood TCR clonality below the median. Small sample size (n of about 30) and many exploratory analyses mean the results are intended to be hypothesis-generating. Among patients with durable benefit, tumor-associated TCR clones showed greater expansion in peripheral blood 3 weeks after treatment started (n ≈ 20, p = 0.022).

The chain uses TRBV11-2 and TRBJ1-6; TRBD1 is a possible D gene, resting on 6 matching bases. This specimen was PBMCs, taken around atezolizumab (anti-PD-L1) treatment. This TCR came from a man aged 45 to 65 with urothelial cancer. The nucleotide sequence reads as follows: TGTGCCAGCAGCCACACGTTTAGGGGGAGCTCCTATAATTCACCCCTCCACTTT. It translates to CASSHTFRGSSYNSPLHF. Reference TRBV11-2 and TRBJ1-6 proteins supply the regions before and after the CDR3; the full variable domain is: EAGVAQSPRYKIIEKRQSVAFWCNPISGHATLYWYQQILGQGPKLLIQFQNNGVVDDSQLPKDRFSAERLKGVDSTLKIQPAKLEDSAVYLCASSHTFRGSSYNSPLHFGNGTRLTVT.